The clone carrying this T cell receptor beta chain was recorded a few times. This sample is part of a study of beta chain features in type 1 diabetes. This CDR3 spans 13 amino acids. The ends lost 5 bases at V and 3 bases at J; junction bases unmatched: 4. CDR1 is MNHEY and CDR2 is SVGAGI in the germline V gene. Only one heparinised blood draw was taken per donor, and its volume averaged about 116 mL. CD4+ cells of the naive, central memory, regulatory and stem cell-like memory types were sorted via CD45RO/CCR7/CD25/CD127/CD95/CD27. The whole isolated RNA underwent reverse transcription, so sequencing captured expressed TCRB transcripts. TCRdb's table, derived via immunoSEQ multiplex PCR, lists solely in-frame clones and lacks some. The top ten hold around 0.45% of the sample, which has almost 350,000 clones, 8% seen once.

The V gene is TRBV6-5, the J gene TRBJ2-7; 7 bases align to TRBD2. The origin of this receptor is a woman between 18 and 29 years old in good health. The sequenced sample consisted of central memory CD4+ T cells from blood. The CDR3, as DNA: TGTGCCAGCAGTCTAGCGGAGCGCTACGAGCAGTACTTC. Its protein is CASSLAERYEQYF.